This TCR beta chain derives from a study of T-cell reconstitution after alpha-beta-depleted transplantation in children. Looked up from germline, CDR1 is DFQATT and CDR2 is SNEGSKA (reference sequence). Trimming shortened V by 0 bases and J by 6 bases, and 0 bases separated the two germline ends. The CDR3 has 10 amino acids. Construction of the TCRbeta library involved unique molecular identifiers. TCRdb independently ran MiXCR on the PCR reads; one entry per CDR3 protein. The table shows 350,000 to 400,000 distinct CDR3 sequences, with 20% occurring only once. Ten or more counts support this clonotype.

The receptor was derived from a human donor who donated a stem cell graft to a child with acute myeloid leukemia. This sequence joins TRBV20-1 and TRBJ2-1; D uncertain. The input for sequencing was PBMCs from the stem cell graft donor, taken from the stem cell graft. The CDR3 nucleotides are TGCAGTGCTAGAGACAATGAGCAGTTCTTC. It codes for CSARDNEQFF.